This passage covers 2 T cell receptor beta chains from one sample sequenced in a study of control samples from healthy donors and cancer patients. This table comes from immunoSEQ multiplex PCR, and its TCRdb copy is limited to in-frame clones, with some not included. The data contain 260,000 or so clones, over 70% of them singletons. Sequences were obtained from PBMCs. The receptors were gathered from a woman aged 60-75 years with lung cancer.

The rearrangement uses TRBV10-3 and TRBJ2-7; D remains unclear. The V gene's germline CDR1 is ENHRY and CDR2 SYGVKD. Deletions cut 2 bases from V and 2 bases from J, with 7 bases between. The CDR3 loop spans 13 amino acids. The CDR3 spells CAISEDTAYEQYF. CDR3 bases: TGTGCCATCAGTGAGGACACCGCCTACGAGCAGTACTTC.

The V and J genes are TRBV2 and TRBJ1-5, with 8 bases aligning to TRBD1. This CDR3 has 13 residues. CDR1 is SNHLY and CDR2 is FYNNEI in the germline V gene. Trimming removed 7 bases from V and 2 bases from J; junction bases left unmatched: 1. The chain's CDR3 is CASMDRGNQPQHF. CDR3 bases: TGTGCCAGCATGGACAGGGGCAATCAGCCCCAGCATTTT.